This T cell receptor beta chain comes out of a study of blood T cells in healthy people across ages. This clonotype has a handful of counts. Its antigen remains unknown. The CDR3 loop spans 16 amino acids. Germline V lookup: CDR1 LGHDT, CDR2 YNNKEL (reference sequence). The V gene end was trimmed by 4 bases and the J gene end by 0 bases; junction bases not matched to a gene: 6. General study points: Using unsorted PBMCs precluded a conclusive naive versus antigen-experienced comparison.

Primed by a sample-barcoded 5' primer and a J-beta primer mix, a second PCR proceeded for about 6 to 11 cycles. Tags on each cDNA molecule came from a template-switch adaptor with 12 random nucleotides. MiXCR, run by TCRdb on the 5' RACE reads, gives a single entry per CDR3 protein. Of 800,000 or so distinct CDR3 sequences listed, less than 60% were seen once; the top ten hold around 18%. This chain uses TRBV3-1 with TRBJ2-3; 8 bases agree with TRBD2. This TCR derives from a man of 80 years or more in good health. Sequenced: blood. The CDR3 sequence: CASSPTRLASTDTQYF. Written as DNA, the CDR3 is TGTGCCAGCAGCCCGACCCGACTAGCGAGCACAGATACGCAGTATTTT.